Presented here are 18 T cell receptor beta chains from one specimen sequenced in a study of T cells after yellow fever vaccination. Each CDR3 protein gets one entry after TCRdb re-called the 5' RACE reads with MiXCR. The sample holds hundreds of thousands of distinct CDR3 sequences, about 12% seen once. Sequencing was performed on PBMCs, taken on the day of the yellow fever booster vaccination. Receptor source: a man in his thirties or forties who received the YFV17D yellow fever vaccine.

The table lists this clonotype with a few counts. The chain combines TRBV20-1 with TRBJ2-1; either TRBD1 or TRBD2 may fit D (6 bases each). There are 14 residues in the CDR3. V lost 6 bases, J lost 8 bases, and 20 bases lay in between. The germline gives CDR1 DFQATT, CDR2 SNEGSKA (reference sequence). The CDR3 loop is CSAKTGLGDYEQFF. CDR3 sequence (DNA): TGCAGTGCCAAAACAGGGTTGGGGGACTATGAGCAGTTCTTC.

This clonotype was recorded a few times. The gene calls are TRBV7-2 and TRBJ2-7; a weak D match, TRBD2 (7 bases). Germline CDR1 SGHTA, CDR2 FQGNSA. V lost 5 bases and J lost 4, with 12 bases in between. This CDR3 spans 13 amino acids. The CDR3 sequence: CASSGGAAYEQYF. The CDR3 DNA sequence: TGTGCCAGCAGCGGGGGGGCAGCATACGAGCAGTACTTC.

This clonotype appeared many times. V and J are TRBV7-6 and TRBJ2-7, with unresolved D. Per the germline V gene, CDR1 is SGHVS and CDR2 is FNYEAQ. The CDR3 has 16 amino acids. The V and J ends lost 4 bases and 0 bases respectively, with 16 bases between them. The CDR3, as DNA: TGTGCCAGCAGCTCCGGGCCCGCTATCTCCTCCTACGAGCAGTACTTC. Encoded protein: CASSSGPAISSYEQYF.

The chain carries TRBV20-1 and TRBJ2-7; 7 nucleotides match TRBD2. V lost 0 bases, J lost 0 bases, and 5 bases stayed unmatched. Germline V gene lookup returns CDR1 DFQATT and CDR2 SNEGSKA (reference sequence). This CDR3 region has 15 residues. The CDR3 loop reads CSARDWASGSYEQYF. The DNA of the CDR3 is TGCAGTGCTAGAGATTGGGCTAGCGGCTCCTACGAGCAGTACTTC.

The genes are TRBV18 and TRBJ1-4; maybe TRBD1 (5 bases). CDR1 and CDR2 (germline): KGHSH, LQKENI. V was shortened by 3 bases and J by 2 bases, with 7 bases between the two germline ends. The CDR3 extends over 14 amino acids. The CDR3 reads CASSPRGTNEKLFF. Written as DNA, the CDR3 is TGTGCCAGCTCACCGCGGGGGACTAATGAAAAACTGTTTTTT.

This chain uses TRBV20-1 with TRBJ2-7; D not certain. The CDR3 loop spans 11 amino acids. Trimming removed 2 bases at V and 5 bases at J, with 7 bases between. Germline values: CDR1 DFQATT, CDR2 SNEGSKA (reference sequence). The CDR3 region is CSARKPDEQYF. CDR3 bases: TGCAGTGCTAGAAAGCCCGACGAGCAGTACTTC.

As for this clonotype: One junction end does not reproduce the germline sequence, and a read error may be involved. This chain joins TRBV20-1 and TRBJ2-7, with 8 bases lining up with TRBD1. Germline V CDR1 and CDR2: DFQATT, SNEGSKA (reference sequence). The CDR3 length is 16 residues. The CDR3 DNA follows: TGCTGTGCTAGATCACTACTGGGACAGGTCACCTACGAGCAGTACTTC. Protein: CCARSLLGQVTYEQYF.

The chain combines TRBV19 with TRBJ1-4; 8 nucleotides match TRBD1. CDR3 size: 14 residues. The V segment lost 6 bases and the J segment 6 bases; nucleotides outside the gene matches: 6. In germline, CDR1 is LNHDA, CDR2 SQIVND (reference sequence). CDR3 sequence reads: CASRPQGGDEKLFF. Written as DNA, the CDR3 is TGTGCCAGTAGGCCACAGGGGGGCGATGAAAAACTGTTTTTT.

V usage is TRBV18 and J usage is TRBJ2-3, with no clear D. CDR1 and CDR2 from the germline V gene are KGHSH and LQKENI. CDR3 length equals 17 residues. V lost 3 bases, J lost 2 bases, and 18 bases lay in between. CDR3 in DNA: TGTGCCAGCTCACCCCAGAGAATTGGGCTACTCACAGATACGCAGTATTTT. As protein: CASSPQRIGLLTDTQYF.

The chain joins TRBV28 to TRBJ2-2; D unresolved. The germline gives CDR1 MDHEN, CDR2 SYDVKM. V dropped 7 bases and J dropped 6 bases, with 6 bases sitting between them. CDR3 length equals 11 residues. The CDR3 bases are TGTGCCAGCATGAGCCCCGGGGAGCTGTTTTTT. This translates into CASMSPGELFF.

The chain links TRBV27 to TRBJ2-7; D is undetermined. Germline-derived CDR1 and CDR2 are MNHEY and SMNVEV (reference sequence). The V and J ends lost 6 bases and 3 bases respectively, with 15 bases between them. The CDR3 has 14 amino acids. This CDR3 reads CASSSVLAVYEQYF. In DNA form, the CDR3 reads TGTGCCAGCAGCTCAGTCTTGGCAGTCTACGAGCAGTACTTC.

This CDR3 is CATSRLSGTSTDTQYF. The CDR3 nucleotides are TGTGCCACCAGCAGACTTAGCGGGACTAGCACAGATACGCAGTATTTT. This chain links TRBV15 with TRBJ2-3; 8 bases are a match to TRBD2. The germline V gene has CDR1 LNHNV and CDR2 YYDKDF (reference sequence). This CDR3 is 16 amino acids long. Trimming took 2 bases from V and 0 from J; bases not matched to a gene: 4.

This clonotype occurred a few times. The chain couples TRBV7-9 to TRBJ1-5; D is undetermined. This CDR3 is 15 amino acids long. Germline V gives CDR1 SEHNR, CDR2 FQNEAQ (reference sequence). The ends were cut back, 5 bases at V and 2 bases at J, with 13 bases in the middle. CDR3 protein: CASSTGPPGNQPQHF. The CDR3 DNA follows: TGTGCCAGCAGCACCGGACCCCCCGGCAATCAGCCCCAGCATTTT.

This clonotype was counted between two and nine times. The rearrangement links TRBV20-1 to TRBJ1-5; a weak D match, TRBD1 (5 bases). V shed 0 bases and J shed 5 bases, with 14 bases lying between them. This CDR3 region has 15 residues. The germline CDR1 and CDR2 sequences are DFQATT and SNEGSKA (reference sequence). CDR3 residues: CSARDQGRLDQPQHF. The CDR3 bases are TGCAGTGCTAGAGATCAGGGCAGACTTGATCAGCCCCAGCATTTT.

The V gene is TRBV20-1, the J gene TRBJ2-3; TRBD2 aligns across 7 bases. This CDR3 is 14 amino acids long. Germline V gene sequence: CDR1 DFQATT, CDR2 SNEGSKA (reference sequence). V shed 0 bases and J 2 bases; nucleotides not matched to a gene: 2. CDR3 protein: CSARDGLDTDTQYF. The CDR3 DNA is TGCAGTGCTAGAGATGGACTAGACACAGATACGCAGTATTTT.

This clonotype was picked up a small number of times. The CDR3 DNA follows: TGCAGCGCGAGGGGGCTCGACACCGGGGAGCTGTTTTTT. Translation: CSARGLDTGELFF. The chain recombines TRBV20-1 with TRBJ2-2, with 7 bases that match TRBD1. From germline, CDR1 is DFQATT and CDR2 SNEGSKA (reference sequence). The CDR3 totals 13 residues.

This chain links TRBV7-2 with TRBJ2-7, with D unresolved. The CDR3 covers 15 residues. CDR1 SGHTA and CDR2 FQGNSA come from the germline V gene. Trimming took 1 base from V and 3 from J, leaving 13 bases between them. CDR3 loop: CASSLDLRTYYEQYF. The CDR3 DNA reads as TGTGCCAGCAGCTTAGATCTTCGCACTTACTACGAGCAGTACTTC.

This clonotype has only a few counts. This chain connects TRBV12-3 or TRBV12-4 to TRBJ1-1; the D gene is possibly TRBD1 (5 bases). V lost 2 bases and J 1 base, leaving 17 bases between the germline ends. The CDR3 extends over 17 amino acids. CDR3 sequence (DNA): TGTGCCAGCAGTTTATGGCTGAGGTTGACAGAGAACACTGAAGCTTTCTTT. Protein product: CASSLWLRLTENTEAFF.